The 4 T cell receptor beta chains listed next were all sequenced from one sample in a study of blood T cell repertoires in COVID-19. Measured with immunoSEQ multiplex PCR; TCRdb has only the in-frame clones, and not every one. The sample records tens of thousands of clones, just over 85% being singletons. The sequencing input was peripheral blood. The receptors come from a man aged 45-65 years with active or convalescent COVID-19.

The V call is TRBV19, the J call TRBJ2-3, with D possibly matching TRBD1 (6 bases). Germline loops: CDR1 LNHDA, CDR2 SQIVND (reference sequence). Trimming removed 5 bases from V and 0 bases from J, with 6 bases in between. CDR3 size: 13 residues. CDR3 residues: CASSGTSTDTQYF. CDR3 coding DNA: TGTGCCAGTAGTGGGACAAGCACAGATACGCAGTATTTT.

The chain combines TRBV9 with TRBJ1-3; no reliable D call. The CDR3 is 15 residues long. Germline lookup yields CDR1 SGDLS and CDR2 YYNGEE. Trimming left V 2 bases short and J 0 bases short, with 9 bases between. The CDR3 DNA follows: TGTGCCAGCAGCGTTCAACACAACTCTGGAAACACCATATATTTT. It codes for CASSVQHNSGNTIYF.

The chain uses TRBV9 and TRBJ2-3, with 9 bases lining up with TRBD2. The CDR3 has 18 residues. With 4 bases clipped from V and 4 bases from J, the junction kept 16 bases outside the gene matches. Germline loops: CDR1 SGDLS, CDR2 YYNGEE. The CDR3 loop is CASSINPGLAGGPDTQYF. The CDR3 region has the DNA TGTGCCAGCAGCATTAACCCCGGTTTGGCGGGGGGGCCAGATACGCAGTATTTT. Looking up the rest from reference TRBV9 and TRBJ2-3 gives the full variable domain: DSGVTQTPKHLITATGQRVTLRCSPRSGDLSVYWYQQSLDQGLQFLIQYYNGEERAKGNILERFSAQQFPDLHSELNLSSLELGDSALYFCASSINPGLAGGPDTQYFGPGTRLTVL.

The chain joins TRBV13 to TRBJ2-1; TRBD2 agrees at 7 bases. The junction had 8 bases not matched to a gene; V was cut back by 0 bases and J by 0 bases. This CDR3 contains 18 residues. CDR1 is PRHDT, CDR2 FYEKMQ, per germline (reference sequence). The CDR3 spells CASSLGAGKIGSYNEQFF. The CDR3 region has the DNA TGTGCCAGCAGCTTAGGAGCGGGGAAAATCGGCTCCTACAATGAGCAGTTCTTC.